What follows describes a single T cell receptor (beta chain). Its cognate antigen is unknown. Assay: immunoSEQ multiplex PCR; the TCRdb copy retains only in-frame clones and omits some. The sample lists roughly 150,000 clones; about nine tenths were seen once. The V gene lost 3 bases and the J gene lost 3 bases, with 15 bases spanning the gap. This CDR3 has 16 residues. Germline CDR1 reads MGHRA; CDR2 reads YSYEKL. This specimen belongs to a study of T cell responses to AZD1222 COVID-19 vaccine. Study-wide results and caveats: Baseline serostatus was positive in only a handful of AZD1222 recipients.

The TCR sequence derives from an adult in good health. This material consisted of peripheral blood, taken on day 0 of AZD1222 vaccination. V is TRBV4-1 and J is TRBJ2-1, with D maybe TRBD2 (5 bases). The CDR3 loop reads CASSQDPSGIYNEQFF. The CDR3 region has the DNA TGCGCCAGCAGCCAGGACCCCAGCGGAATCTACAATGAGCAGTTCTTC.